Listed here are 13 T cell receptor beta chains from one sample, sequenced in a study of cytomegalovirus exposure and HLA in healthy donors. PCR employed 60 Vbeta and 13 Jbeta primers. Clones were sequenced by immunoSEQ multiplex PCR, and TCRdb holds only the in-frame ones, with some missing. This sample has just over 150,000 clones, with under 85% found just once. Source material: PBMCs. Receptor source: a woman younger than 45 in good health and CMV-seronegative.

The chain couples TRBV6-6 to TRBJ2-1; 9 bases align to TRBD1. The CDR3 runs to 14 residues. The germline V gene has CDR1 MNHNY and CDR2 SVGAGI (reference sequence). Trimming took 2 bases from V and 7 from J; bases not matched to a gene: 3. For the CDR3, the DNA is TGTGCCAGCAGTTACCAGGGGACAGGGAATGAGCAGTTCTTC. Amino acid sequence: CASSYQGTGNEQFF.

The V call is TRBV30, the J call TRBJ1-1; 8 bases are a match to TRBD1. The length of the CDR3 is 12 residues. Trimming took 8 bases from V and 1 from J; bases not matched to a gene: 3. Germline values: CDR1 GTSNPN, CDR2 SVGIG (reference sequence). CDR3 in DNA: TGTGCCCACGGACAGGGGAACACTGAAGCTTTCTTT. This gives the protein CAHGQGNTEAFF.

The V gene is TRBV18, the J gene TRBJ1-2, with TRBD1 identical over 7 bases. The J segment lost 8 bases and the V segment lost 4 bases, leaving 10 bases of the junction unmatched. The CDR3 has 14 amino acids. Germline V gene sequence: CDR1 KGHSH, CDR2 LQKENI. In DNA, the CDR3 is TGTGCCAGCTCACTGCGGGACAGCGAAGGGGGCTACACCTTC. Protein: CASSLRDSEGGYTF.

The CDR3 region has the DNA TGTGCCAGCCCCGGGCCAGGGAGGATCTACGAGCAGTACTTC. Its translation: CASPGPGRIYEQYF. The rearrangement uses TRBV21-1 and TRBJ2-7; the table's TRBD2 call for D was not verified on the DNA. TRBV21-1 is a documented pseudogene. This CDR3 region has 14 residues.

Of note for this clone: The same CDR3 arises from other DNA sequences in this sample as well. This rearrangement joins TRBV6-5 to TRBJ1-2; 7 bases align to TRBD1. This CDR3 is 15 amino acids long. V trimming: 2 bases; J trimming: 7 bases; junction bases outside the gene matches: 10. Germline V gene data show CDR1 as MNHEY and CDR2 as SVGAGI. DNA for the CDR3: TGTGCCAGCAGTTACGCCGGACAGGCGGGGGGTGGCTACACCTTC. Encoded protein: CASSYAGQAGGGYTF.

The CDR3 protein is CASSPGRGSNTEAFF. CDR3 nucleotides: TGTGCCAGCTCACCGGGCAGGGGCTCTAACACTGAAGCTTTCTTT. The chain links TRBV18 to TRBJ1-1; D might be TRBD1 (6 bases). CDR1 and CDR2 (germline): KGHSH, LQKENI. CDR3 length equals 15 residues. V lost 3 bases to trimming and J lost 2 bases, with 13 bases between them.

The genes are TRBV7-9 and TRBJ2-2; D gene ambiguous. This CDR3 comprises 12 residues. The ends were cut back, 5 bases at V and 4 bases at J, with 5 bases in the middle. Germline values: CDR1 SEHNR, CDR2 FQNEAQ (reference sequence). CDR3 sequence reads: CASSVLTGELFF. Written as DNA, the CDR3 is TGTGCCAGCAGCGTACTCACCGGGGAGCTGTTTTTT.

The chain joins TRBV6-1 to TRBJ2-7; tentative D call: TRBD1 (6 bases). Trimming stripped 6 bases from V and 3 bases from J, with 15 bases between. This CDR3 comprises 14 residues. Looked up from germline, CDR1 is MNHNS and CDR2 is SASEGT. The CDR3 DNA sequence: TGTGCCAGCAGCGGAGACAGGCGAGACTACGAGCAGTACTTC. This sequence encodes CASSGDRRDYEQYF.

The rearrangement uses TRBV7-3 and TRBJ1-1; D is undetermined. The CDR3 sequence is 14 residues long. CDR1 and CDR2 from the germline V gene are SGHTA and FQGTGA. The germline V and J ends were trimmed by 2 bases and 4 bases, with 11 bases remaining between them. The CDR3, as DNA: TGTGCCAGCAGCTTAGTGAGGAAAGGCACTGAAGCTTTCTTT. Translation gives CASSLVRKGTEAFF.

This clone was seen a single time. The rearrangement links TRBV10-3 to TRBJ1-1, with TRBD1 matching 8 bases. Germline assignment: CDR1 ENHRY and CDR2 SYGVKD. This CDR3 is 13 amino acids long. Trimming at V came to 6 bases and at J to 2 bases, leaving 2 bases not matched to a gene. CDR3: CAIRTGANTEAFF. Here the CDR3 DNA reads TGTGCCATCAGGACAGGGGCCAACACTGAAGCTTTCTTT.

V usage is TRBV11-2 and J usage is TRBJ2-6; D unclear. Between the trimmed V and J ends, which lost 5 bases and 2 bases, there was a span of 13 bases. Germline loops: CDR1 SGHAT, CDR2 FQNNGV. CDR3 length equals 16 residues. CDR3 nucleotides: TGTGCCAGCAGCCCTGCCGGCCGGGCTGGGGCCAACGTCCTGACTTTC. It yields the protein CASSPAGRAGANVLTF.

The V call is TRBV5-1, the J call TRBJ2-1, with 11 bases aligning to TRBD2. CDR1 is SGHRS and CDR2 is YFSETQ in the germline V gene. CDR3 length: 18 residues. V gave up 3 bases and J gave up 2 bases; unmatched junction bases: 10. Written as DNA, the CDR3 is TGCGCCAGCAGCTATACCCCCATACTAGCGGGGGCCTACAATGAGCAGTTCTTC. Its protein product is CASSYTPILAGAYNEQFF.

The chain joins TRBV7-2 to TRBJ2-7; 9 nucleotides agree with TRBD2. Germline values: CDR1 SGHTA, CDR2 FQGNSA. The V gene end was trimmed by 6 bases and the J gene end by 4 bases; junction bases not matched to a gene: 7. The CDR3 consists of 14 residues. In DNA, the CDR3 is TGTGCCAGCAGTCCACAGCGGGGGGTTTACGAGCAGTACTTC. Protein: CASSPQRGVYEQYF. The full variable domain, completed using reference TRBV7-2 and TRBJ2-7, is GAGVSQSPSNKVTEKGKDVELRCDPISGHTALYWYRQSLGQGLEFLIYFQGNSAPDKSGLPSDRFSAERTGGSVSTLTIQRTQQEDSAVYLCASSPQRGVYEQYFGPGTRLTVT.